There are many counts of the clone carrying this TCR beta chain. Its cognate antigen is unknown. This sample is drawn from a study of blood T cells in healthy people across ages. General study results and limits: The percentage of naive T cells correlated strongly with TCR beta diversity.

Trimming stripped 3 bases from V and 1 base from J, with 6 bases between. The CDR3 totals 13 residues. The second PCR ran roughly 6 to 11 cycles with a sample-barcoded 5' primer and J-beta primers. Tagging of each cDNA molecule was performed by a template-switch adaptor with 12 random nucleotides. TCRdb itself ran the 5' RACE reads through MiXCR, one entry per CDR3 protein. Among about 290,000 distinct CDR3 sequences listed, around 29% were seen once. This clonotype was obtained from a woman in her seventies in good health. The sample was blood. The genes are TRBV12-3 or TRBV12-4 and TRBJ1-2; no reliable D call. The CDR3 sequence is CASSFADNYGYTF. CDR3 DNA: TGTGCCAGCAGTTTCGCAGATAACTATGGCTACACCTTC.